This TCR beta chain is from a study of control samples from healthy donors and cancer patients. Looked up from germline, CDR1 is MDHEN and CDR2 is SYDVKM. Losses at the gene ends were 2 bases for V and 8 bases for J; bases not matched to a gene: 5. This CDR3 is 15 amino acids long. Method: immunoSEQ multiplex PCR; TCRdb's copy keeps in-frame clones and lacks some. Among approximately 150,000 clones, roughly 95% were seen once, and the ten largest hold around 0.92%. This clone was picked up one time. V usage is TRBV28 and J usage is TRBJ2-1, with TRBD2 identical over 11 bases. The receptor comes from a woman younger than 45 in good health. The source material was blood. This chain's CDR3 is CASSLMGLAVDEQFF. CDR3 DNA sequence: TGTGCCAGCAGTTTAATGGGACTAGCGGTTGATGAGCAGTTCTTC.